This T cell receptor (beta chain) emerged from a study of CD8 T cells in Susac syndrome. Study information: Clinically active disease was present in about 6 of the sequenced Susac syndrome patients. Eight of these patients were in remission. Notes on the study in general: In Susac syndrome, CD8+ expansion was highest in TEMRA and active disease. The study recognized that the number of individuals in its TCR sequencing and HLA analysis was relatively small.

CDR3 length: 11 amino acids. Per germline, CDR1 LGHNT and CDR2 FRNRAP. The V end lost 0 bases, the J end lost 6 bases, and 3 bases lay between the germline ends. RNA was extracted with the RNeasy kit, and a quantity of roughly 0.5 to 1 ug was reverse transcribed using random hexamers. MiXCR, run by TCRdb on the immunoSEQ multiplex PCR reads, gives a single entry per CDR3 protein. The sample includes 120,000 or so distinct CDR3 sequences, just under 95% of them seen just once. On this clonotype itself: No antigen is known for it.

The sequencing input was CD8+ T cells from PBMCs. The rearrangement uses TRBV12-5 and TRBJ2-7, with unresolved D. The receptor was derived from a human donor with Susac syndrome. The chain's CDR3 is CASGLVIEQYF. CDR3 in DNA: TGTGCTAGTGGTTTGGTTATCGAGCAGTACTTC.